The 11 T cell receptor beta chains in this list originate from one sample, sequenced in a study of blood T cells in healthy people across ages. Primers used in a second PCR of roughly 7 to 12 cycles were a sample-barcoded 5' primer and a J-beta primer mix. TCRdb reprocessed the 5' RACE reads via MiXCR and lists one record per CDR3 protein. The repertoire holds fewer than 2 million distinct CDR3 sequences, with about two fifths as singletons. Sequencing was carried out using blood. The receptors shown here come from a human donor in good health.

The J gene is TRBJ1-5, the V gene TRBV20-1, with TRBD1 as a possible D gene (5 bases). Germline lookup yields CDR1 DFQATT and CDR2 SNEGSKA (reference sequence). V lost 6 bases and J lost 3, with 15 bases in between. The CDR3 runs to 14 residues. The CDR3 reads CSAKLGGPNQPQHF. CDR3 sequence (DNA): TGCAGTGCCAAATTGGGGGGACCCAATCAGCCCCAGCATTTT.

This clonotype was observed a few times. V and J are TRBV6-4 and TRBJ2-7, with 9 nucleotides matching TRBD2. CDR1 MRHNA and CDR2 SNTAGT come from the germline V gene. V gave up 4 bases and J gave up 0 bases; unmatched junction bases: 4. The CDR3 length is 15 residues. This CDR3 reads CASSVQAGGSYEQYF. The CDR3 nucleotides are TGTGCCAGCAGTGTACAAGCGGGGGGCTCCTACGAGCAGTACTTC.

This clonotype was found a few times. V usage is TRBV5-4 and J usage is TRBJ2-7; possibly TRBD1 for D (5 bases). The CDR3 has 14 residues. The germline V gene encodes CDR1 SGHNT and CDR2 YYREEE (reference sequence). Trimming stripped 0 bases from V and 4 bases from J, with 11 bases between. The chain's CDR3 is CASSLGLKGYEQYF. CDR3 nucleotides: TGTGCCAGCAGCTTGGGGCTGAAGGGGTACGAGCAGTACTTC. Supplemented by reference TRBV5-4 and TRBJ2-7, the full variable domain reads ETGVTQSPTHLIKTRGQQVTLRCSSQSGHNTVSWYQQALGQGPQFIFQYYREEENGRGNFPPRFSGLQFPNYSSELNVNALELDDSALYLCASSLGLKGYEQYFGPGTRLTVT.

In its sample, this clonotype was seen a few times. The chain links TRBV24-1 to TRBJ2-5; TRBD1 matches at 7 bases. Germline-derived CDR1 and CDR2 are KGHDR and SFDVKD. The length of the CDR3 is 12 residues. The ends lost 9 bases at V and 2 bases at J; junction bases unmatched: 2. In DNA form, the CDR3 reads TGTGCCACCTCGGGACAGCAAGAGACCCAGTACTTC. Translated, it gives CATSGQQETQYF.

The chain couples TRBV12-3 or TRBV12-4 to TRBJ1-2; 7 bases line up with TRBD1. CDR3 length equals 14 residues. V gave up 4 bases and J gave up 6 bases; unmatched junction bases: 8. CDR3 region: CASSSQETGNGYTF. For the CDR3, the DNA is TGTGCCAGCAGTTCGCAGGAGACAGGGAATGGCTACACCTTC.

This clonotype was picked up many times. V is TRBV7-2 and J is TRBJ2-7; 8 bases are a match to TRBD1. The germline V gene has CDR1 SGHTA and CDR2 FQGNSA. This CDR3 is built from 12 residues. Germline trimming cut 5 bases from V and 7 bases from J; bases unmatched to any gene: 4. The DNA of the CDR3 is TGTGCCAGCAGCCGGACAGGGTTTGAGCAGTACTTC. It codes for CASSRTGFEQYF.

This clonotype was detected only a few times. The rearrangement links TRBV2 to TRBJ2-1; D gene unclear. CDR1 SNHLY and CDR2 FYNNEI come from the germline V gene. The CDR3 has 14 amino acids. Deletions cut 7 bases from V and 2 bases from J, with 12 bases between. The CDR3 nucleotides are TGTGCCAGCAAGGCCTCCGGCCCCTACAATGAGCAGTTCTTC. Translated, it gives CASKASGPYNEQFF. The entire variable domain, with the rest obtained from reference TRBV2 and TRBJ2-1, is as follows: EPEVTQTPSHQVTQMGQEVILRCVPISNHLYFYWYRQILGQKVEFLVSFYNNEISEKSEIFDDQFSVERPDGSNFTLKIRSTKLEDSAMYFCASKASGPYNEQFFGPGTRLTVL.

Note on this clonotype: Here the CDR3 omits its conserved ending phenylalanine or tryptophan, so a read error is the likely source. The chain combines TRBV4-3 with TRBJ1-6; possible D gene TRBD1, 5 bases. This CDR3 has 13 amino acids. CDR1 and CDR2 (germline): LGHNA, YSLEER. V gave up 1 base and J gave up 11 bases, with 9 bases separating them. The CDR3 reads CASSQVARAPLHC. CDR3 bases: TGCGCCAGCAGCCAAGTTGCCAGGGCACCCCTCCACTGT.

V and J are TRBV29-1 and TRBJ2-1; D remains ambiguous. Between the trimmed V and J ends, which lost 4 bases and 10 bases, there was a span of 17 bases. This CDR3 region has 13 residues. The germline V gene has CDR1 SQVTM and CDR2 ANQGSEA. The CDR3 here is CSVVCEWGDEQFF. CDR3 nucleotides: TGCAGCGTTGTTTGTGAGTGGGGTGACGAGCAGTTCTTC.

This clonotype came up a few times. V gene TRBV27 combines with J gene TRBJ1-2; D is ambiguous. The CDR3 covers 12 residues. V lost 8 bases and J lost 3, with 10 bases in between. The germline CDR1 and CDR2 sequences are MNHEY and SMNVEV (reference sequence). In DNA form, the CDR3 reads TGTGCCAGCCACCCGGGCGACTATGGCTACACCTTC. As protein: CASHPGDYGYTF.

This clonotype was seen a few times. The rearrangement joins TRBV28 to TRBJ2-7; the D call may be TRBD1 or TRBD2 (6 bases each). From germline, CDR1 is MDHEN and CDR2 SYDVKM. Trimming cost V 5 bases and J 7 bases, with 18 bases left between them. The CDR3 is 14 amino acids. The CDR3 DNA reads as TGTGCCAGCAGTCCGCAAAGGGGGGCACTGGAGCAGTACTTC. This encodes CASSPQRGALEQYF. Variable domain in full (rest from reference TRBV28 and TRBJ2-7): DVKVTQSSRYLVKRTGEKVFLECVQDMDHENMFWYRQDPGLGLRLIYFSYDVKMKEKGDIPEGYSVSREKKERFSLILESASTNQTSMYLCASSPQRGALEQYFGPGTRLTVT.